This is a list of T cell receptor beta chains from one sample in a study of OX40 agonist ivuxolimab in advanced cancers. TCRdb keeps only in-frame clones here, not all; method: immunoSEQ multiplex PCR. The repertoire holds 66,000 or so clones, with roughly 90% as singletons. The starting material was CD4+ or CD8+ T cells sorted from blood, obtained in a trial of the OX40 agonist ivuxolimab. The receptors were sampled from an adult with an advanced solid tumor such as melanoma, head and neck, liver or kidney cancer. The CDR3 runs from the conserved cysteine through the conserved F or W. Each record gives: V gene, J gene, D gene, clone size, CDR3 length, CDR3 DNA, CDR3 protein. The D gene is left open where the match is weak. Where a row states a size, it is once, few, many or the class of an expanded clone; other rows omit it.

TRBV30,TRBJ1-5,NA,NA,14,TGTGCCTGGAGTGTATGGGAGGGCAATCAGCCCCAGCATTTT,CAWSVWEGNQPQHF
TRBV18,TRBJ2-3,NA,NA,12,TGTGCCAGCTCTCGCGAGGTAGATACGCAGTATTTT,CASSREVDTQYF
TRBV5-3,TRBJ1-1,NA,NA,16,TGTGCCAGAAGCTTGGGGGGGACAACGATGAACACTGAAGCTTTCTTT,CARSLGGTTMNTEAFF
TRBV11-2,TRBJ2-1,TRBD1,once,14,TGTGCCAGCAGCATGGACAGGGTGGGGAATGAGCAGTTCTTC,CASSMDRVGNEQFF
TRBV14,TRBJ1-5,NA,NA,14,TGTGCCAGCAGCCGGTCCAATAGCAATCAGCCCCAGCATTTT,CASSRSNSNQPQHF
TRBV18,TRBJ2-7,TRBD1,NA,14,TGTGCCAGCTCACCCACGGGACAGCTCTACGAGCAGTACTTC,CASSPTGQLYEQYF
TRBV4-2,TRBJ1-2,NA,NA,17,TGTGCCAGCAGCCAAGATGGGACATCTACCACTAACTATGGCTACACCTTC,CASSQDGTSTTNYGYTF
TRBV9,TRBJ2-1,NA,NA,11,TGTGCCAGCAGCGCCCACAATGAGCAGTTCTTC,CASSAHNEQFF
TRBV5-5,TRBJ1-3,TRBD1,NA,18,TGTGCCAGCAGCTTGGTAATTCTAGGGACAGGGGGCAAGAACACCATATATTTT,CASSLVILGTGGKNTIYF
TRBV7-8,TRBJ2-1,NA,NA,20,TGTGCCAGCAGCCCCACTTTGTTCCGCGCGACCCAAAGATCCTACAATGAGCAGTTCTTC,CASSPTLFRATQRSYNEQFF
TRBV7-2,TRBJ2-3,NA,NA,15,TGTGCCAGCAGCTTAAACGGGCCCGGGGCAGATACGCAGTATTTT,CASSLNGPGADTQYF
TRBV30,TRBJ2-2,TRBD2,NA,14,TGTGCCTGGACGGATAGCGGGATGGTCGGGGAGCTGTTTTTT,CAWTDSGMVGELFF
TRBV25-1,TRBJ2-3,NA,NA,12,TGTGCCAGCAGTGAGGGGGCAGATACGCAGTATTTT,CASSEGADTQYF
TRBV5-6,TRBJ2-2,NA,NA,17,TGTGCCAGCAGCAAAAACACGCGGACAGTTAACACCGGGGAGCTGTTTTTT,CASSKNTRTVNTGELFF
TRBV6-1,TRBJ1-2,NA,NA,15,TGTGCCAGCAGTGAAGCGCTCCAGGTTTCCTGGGGCTACACCTTC,CASSEALQVSWGYTF
TRBV5-8,TRBJ2-1,NA,NA,17,TGTGCCAGCAGTTTATATCTTACGGGGGGCCCCTCGAATGAGCAGTTCTTC,CASSLYLTGGPSNEQFF
TRBV4-2,TRBJ2-1,TRBD2,once,15,TGTGCCAGCAGCCAAGGGGGACTAGCGGGAGCTGAGCAGTTCTTC,CASSQGGLAGAEQFF
TRBV18,TRBJ1-5,NA,NA,14,TGTGCCAGCTCACAGGGGCTGAACAATCAGCCCCAGCATTTT,CASSQGLNNQPQHF
TRBV6-5,TRBJ1-1,TRBD1,once,15,TGTGCCAGCAACAAACTCCGGACAGGGAACACTGAAGCTTTCTTT,CASNKLRTGNTEAFF
TRBV19,TRBJ2-1,TRBD2,NA,18,TGTGCCAGTAGCGGGACTAGCGGGACTGGCAGGGAGTTCAATGAGCAGTTCTTC,CASSGTSGTGREFNEQFF
TRBV11-2,TRBJ1-2,TRBD1,once,17,TGTGCCAGCAGCTTATATCCACTTCTGACAGGGCCCTATGGCTACACCTTC,CASSLYPLLTGPYGYTF
TRBV28,TRBJ2-7,TRBD1,NA,15,TGTGCCAGCAGTTGGACCTGGGGACAGCCTTACGAGCAGTACTTC,CASSWTWGQPYEQYF
TRBV4-3,TRBJ2-2,NA,NA,16,TGCGCCAGCAGAAGAACCGTGAGGAGTTCGACCGGGGAGCTGTTTTTT,CASRRTVRSSTGELFF
TRBV6-1,TRBJ2-1,NA,NA,13,TGTGCCAGCAGTTATGCGCGTATCAATGAGCAGTTCTTC,CASSYARINEQFF
TRBV9,TRBJ2-3,TRBD2,NA,15,TGTGCCAGCAGCGTAGGGCTAGCGGCCACAGATACGCAGTATTTT,CASSVGLAATDTQYF
TRBV7-2,TRBJ2-7,NA,NA,12,TGTGCCAGCAGCTCGGCGAGCTACGAGCAGTACTTC,CASSSASYEQYF
TRBV9,TRBJ1-4,TRBD1,NA,16,TGTGCCAGCAGCGCTCGAACAGGGGGCCGTGATGAAAAACTGTTTTTT,CASSARTGGRDEKLFF
TRBV18,TRBJ2-7,NA,NA,14,TGTGCCAGCTCACAAACGACAGACGGCTACGAGCAGTACTTC,CASSQTTDGYEQYF
TRBV6-1,TRBJ1-1,NA,once,11,TGTGCCAGCACCTTGAACACTGAAGCTTTCTTT,CASTLNTEAFF
TRBV5-5,TRBJ1-3,TRBD1,NA,16,TGTGCCAGCAGCTTGGGGACAGGGGGCATTGGAAACACCATATATTTT,CASSLGTGGIGNTIYF
TRBV6-5,TRBJ2-5,NA,NA,11,TGTGCCAGCATCGCGGGGACCCGGAAGTACTTC,CASIAGTRKYF
TRBV4-3,TRBJ2-1,NA,NA,15,TGCGCCAGCAGCCAAGATAAAGGGACCTACAATGAGCAGTTCTTC,CASSQDKGTYNEQFF
TRBV7-2,TRBJ2-1,TRBD2,NA,12,TGTGCCAGCAGCTCACTAGCGGGAGGAGGGCTCTTC,CASSSLAGGGLF
TRBV19,TRBJ2-5,TRBD2,once,14,TGTGCCAGTAGTAAGGGACTAGAGGAAAGGGCCCAGTACTTC,CASSKGLEERAQYF
TRBV27,TRBJ2-7,NA,NA,11,TGTGCCAGCAGTTTCGAACCCGAGCAGTACTTC,CASSFEPEQYF
TRBV7-2,TRBJ1-4,NA,NA,15,TGTGCCAGCAGCCCTAGTGAGGGGGGTGGCGAAAAACTGTTTTTT,CASSPSEGGGEKLFF
TRBV19,TRBJ1-5,NA,NA,17,TGTGCCAGTAGTATAACCGCCGGCGGCCAGGGGTATCAGCCCCAGCATTTT,CASSITAGGQGYQPQHF
TRBV10-1,TRBJ1-1,NA,NA,14,TGCGCCAGCAGCCCCCGGGGTATGAACACTGAAGCTTTCTTT,CASSPRGMNTEAFF
TRBV4-3,TRBJ2-7,NA,NA,15,TGCGCCAGCAGCCAAGACTCCCAGGGCTCCTACGAGCAGTACTTC,CASSQDSQGSYEQYF
TRBV27,TRBJ2-2,NA,NA,15,TGTGCCAGCGGGGGGGCTATGGGAAACACCGGGGAGCTGTTTTTT,CASGGAMGNTGELFF
TRBV7-2,TRBJ1-1,NA,NA,12,TGTGCCAGCAGTCATGACATACGTGAAGCTTTCTTT,CASSHDIREAFF
TRBV5-1,TRBJ1-5,NA,NA,14,TGCGCCAGCAGCTTGGAGGGCACCCATCAGCCCCAGCATTTT,CASSLEGTHQPQHF
TRBV7-9,TRBJ2-3,NA,NA,14,TGTGCCAGCAGCTTAGTAACGTTTGGGGATACGCAGTATTTT,CASSLVTFGDTQYF